This record concerns one T cell receptor (beta chain) sequence. Its antigen remains unknown. The record originates from a study of PD-1 blockade in mismatch repair-deficient tumors. Study-wide context: All were previously treated, progressing patients with approximately 11 mismatch repair-deficient cancer types.

This CDR3 has 15 amino acids. Germline values: CDR1 SGHTA, CDR2 FQGTGA. The trim removed 1 base at V and 6 bases at J, leaving 3 bases unmatched. PCR or immunohistochemistry showed mismatch repair deficiency in every enrolled patient. TCRs were sequenced from a few patients responding to pembrolizumab. TCRdb keeps only in-frame clones here, not all; method: immunoSEQ multiplex PCR. The data contain 70,000 to 90,000 clones, about 82% of them singletons. General observations from the study: Tumor-resident clones, often absent from pretreatment blood, expanded after pembrolizumab and then contracted.

The V gene is TRBV7-3, the J gene TRBJ2-1, with 10 bases fitting TRBD2. The source was peripheral blood, collected 44 weeks after starting pembrolizumab. The clonotype originates from an adult with mismatch repair-deficient cancer. The CDR3 spells CASSLMASGSNEQFF. The DNA of the CDR3 is TGTGCCAGCAGCTTAATGGCTAGCGGGAGCAATGAGCAGTTCTTC.